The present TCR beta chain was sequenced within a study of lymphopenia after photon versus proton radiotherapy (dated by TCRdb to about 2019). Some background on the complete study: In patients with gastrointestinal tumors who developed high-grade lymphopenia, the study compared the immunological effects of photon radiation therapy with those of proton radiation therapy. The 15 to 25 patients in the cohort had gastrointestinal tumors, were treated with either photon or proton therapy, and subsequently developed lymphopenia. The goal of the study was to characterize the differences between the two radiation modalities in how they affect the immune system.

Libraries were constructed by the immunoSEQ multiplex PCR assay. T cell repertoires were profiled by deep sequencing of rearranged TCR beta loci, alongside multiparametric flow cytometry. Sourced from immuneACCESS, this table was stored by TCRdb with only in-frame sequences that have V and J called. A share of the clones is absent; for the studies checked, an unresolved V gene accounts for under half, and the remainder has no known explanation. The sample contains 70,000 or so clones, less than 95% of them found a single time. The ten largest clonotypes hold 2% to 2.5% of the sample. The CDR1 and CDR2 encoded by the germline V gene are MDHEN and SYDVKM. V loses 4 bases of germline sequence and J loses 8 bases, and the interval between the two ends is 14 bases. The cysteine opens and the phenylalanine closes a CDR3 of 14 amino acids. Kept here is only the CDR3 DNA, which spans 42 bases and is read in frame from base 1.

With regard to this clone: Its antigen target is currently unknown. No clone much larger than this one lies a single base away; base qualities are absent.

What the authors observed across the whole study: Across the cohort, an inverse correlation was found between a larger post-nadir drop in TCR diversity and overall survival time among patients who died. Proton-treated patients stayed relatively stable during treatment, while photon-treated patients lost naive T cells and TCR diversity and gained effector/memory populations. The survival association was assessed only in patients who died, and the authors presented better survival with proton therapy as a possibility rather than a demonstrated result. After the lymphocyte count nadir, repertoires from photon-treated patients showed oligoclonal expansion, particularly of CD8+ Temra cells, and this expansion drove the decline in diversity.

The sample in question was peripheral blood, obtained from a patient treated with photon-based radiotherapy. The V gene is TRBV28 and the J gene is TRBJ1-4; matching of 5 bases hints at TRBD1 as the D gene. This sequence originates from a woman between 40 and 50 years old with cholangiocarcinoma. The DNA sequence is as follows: TGTGCCAGCAGTTCCCGGGGGGTTGGGGAAAAACTGTTTTTT. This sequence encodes CASSSRGVGEKLFF.